What follows are 12 T cell receptor beta chains derived from one specimen sequenced in a study of blood T cell repertoires in COVID-19. TCRdb's copy holds only in-frame clones and misses some; the assay was immunoSEQ multiplex PCR. This table has about 180,000 clones, 80% to 90% appearing once. The sequencing sample was made of peripheral blood. The receptors were sampled from a man younger than 30 who had recovered from COVID-19.

The V call is TRBV7-2, the J call TRBJ1-2; TRBD1 might be the D (5 bases). The V end lost 4 bases, the J end lost 0 bases, and 18 bases lay between the germline ends. CDR1 and CDR2 from the germline V gene are SGHTA and FQGNSA. The CDR3 length is 17 residues. The CDR3 loop is CASSSGGGRVPNYGYTF. In DNA form, the CDR3 reads TGTGCCAGCAGCTCGGGGGGTGGCAGGGTCCCTAACTATGGCTACACCTTC.

This chain joins TRBV15 and TRBJ2-7; possible D gene TRBD1, 6 bases. Germline-derived CDR1 and CDR2 are LNHNV and YYDKDF (reference sequence). V was trimmed by 5 bases and J by 4 bases, leaving 15 bases between them. CDR3 length: 14 residues. CDR3 DNA: TGTGCCACCAGCGCCGAGACAGGTTCGTACGAGCAGTACTTC. Translating it yields CATSAETGSYEQYF.

This chain connects TRBV3-1 (or the pseudogene TRBV3-2) to TRBJ1-1; TRBD1 matches at 9 bases. The length of the CDR3 is 13 residues. The germline V gene encodes CDR1 LGHDT and CDR2 YNNKEL (reference sequence). The ends lost 6 bases at V and 8 bases at J; junction bases unmatched: 7. The DNA for the CDR3 is TGTGCCAGCAGTCAACAGGGGGCCGGGGAAGCTTTCTTT. Encoded protein: CASSQQGAGEAFF.

CDR3 DNA sequence: TGCGCCAGCAGCCTCGGGGGGACGGCGGGGTCGGATGAGCAGTTCTTC. Its translation: CASSLGGTAGSDEQFF. The chain couples TRBV4-1 to TRBJ2-1; 7 bases map to TRBD2. V lost 4 bases, J lost 8 bases, and 14 bases stayed unmatched. CDR3 length: 16 amino acids. Germline V gene data show CDR1 as MGHRA and CDR2 as YSYEKL.

The V and J genes are TRBV2 and TRBJ2-2; D is perhaps TRBD1 (6 bases). Germline V lookup: CDR1 SNHLY, CDR2 FYNNEI. This CDR3 comprises 13 residues. V was shortened by 4 bases and J by 5 bases, with 8 bases between the two germline ends. CDR3 nucleotides: TGTGCCAGCAGTGTAGGGGGTACCGGGGAGCTGTTTTTT. Its translation is CASSVGGTGELFF.

J is TRBJ1-1 and V is TRBV3-1 (or the pseudogene TRBV3-2); D is ambiguous. This CDR3 comprises 13 residues. V gave up 6 bases and J gave up 1 base, with 9 bases separating them. CDR1 is LGHDT, CDR2 YNNKEL, per germline (reference sequence). The CDR3 DNA reads as TGTGCCAGCAGGAGGGAAGGGAACACTGAAGCTTTCTTT. Its translation is CASRREGNTEAFF.

The rearrangement joins TRBV19 to TRBJ2-3; D might be TRBD2 (5 bases). V lost 4 bases and J lost 7, with 9 bases in between. The germline V gene has CDR1 LNHDA and CDR2 SQIVND (reference sequence). This CDR3 contains 12 residues. CDR3 sequence: CASSKDFYTQYF. The CDR3 nucleotides are TGTGCCAGTAGTAAGGACTTCTATACGCAGTATTTT. The complete variable domain, with remaining parts taken from reference TRBV19 and TRBJ2-3, reads DGGITQSPKYLFRKEGQNVTLSCEQNLNHDAMYWYRQDPGQGLRLIYYSQIVNDFQKGDIAEGYSVSREKKESFPLTVTSAQKNPTAFYLCASSKDFYTQYFGPGTRLTVL.

This clone was recorded a few times. This chain connects TRBV14 to TRBJ2-1; TRBD2 matches 7 bases. The CDR3 is made up of 14 amino acids. The ends lost 4 bases at V and 7 bases at J; junction bases unmatched: 7. CDR1 is SGHDN, CDR2 FVKESK, per germline. CDR3 amino acids: CASSLTGGSNEQFF. In nucleotides, the CDR3 is TGTGCCAGCAGCCTAACGGGCGGGAGTAATGAGCAGTTCTTC.

The chain employs TRBV12-3 or TRBV12-4 and TRBJ1-1; D gene uncertain. V lost 3 bases and J 10 bases, leaving 12 bases between the germline ends. This CDR3 region has 12 residues. CDR3 protein: CASSFGLGGAFF. In DNA form, the CDR3 reads TGTGCCAGCAGTTTTGGCCTAGGAGGAGCTTTCTTT.

The J gene is TRBJ2-3, the V gene TRBV4-3; 9 bases line up with TRBD1. Germline trimming cut 0 bases from V and 2 bases from J; bases unmatched to any gene: 3. The CDR3 is 16 residues long. Germline V gene lookup returns CDR1 LGHNA and CDR2 YSLEER. The CDR3 DNA sequence: TGCGCCAGCAGCCAAGATCGGACAGGGGCCACAGATACGCAGTATTTT. This encodes CASSQDRTGATDTQYF.

CDR3 nucleotides: TGTGCCAGCAGTTTACAGGGCTTAGGGTCCTACGAGCAGTACTTC. Protein sequence: CASSLQGLGSYEQYF. This rearrangement joins TRBV28 to TRBJ2-7; D perhaps matches TRBD1 (5 bases). Looked up from germline, CDR1 is MDHEN and CDR2 is SYDVKM. Trimming stripped 2 bases from V and 1 base from J, with 12 bases between. The CDR3 has 15 residues.

The chain combines TRBV6-5 with TRBJ1-2; 9 nucleotides match TRBD1. Per the germline V gene, CDR1 is MNHEY and CDR2 is SVGAGI. This CDR3 is built from 13 residues. V was clipped by 7 bases and J by 6 bases; unmatched bases: 6. CDR3 DNA sequence: TGTGCCAGCACCGAAAACAGGGGGCATGGCTACACCTTC. It encodes CASTENRGHGYTF.